The TCR beta chain under discussion was sequenced for a study of T cells after yellow fever vaccination. The overall study: With SMART-Seq v4 Ultra Low Input, the fractions containing low cell numbers were prepared. Study observations and caveats: A small proportion of clonotypes was detected in both the CD4 and CD8 compartments. Once the booster was given, most primary-vaccination clones reappeared, at roughly 96% for CD4 and 88% for CD8.

This clonotype occurred many times. Its specificity is unknown. Conversion of TCR transcripts into cDNA relied on 5'RACE template switching, which added a universal primer site and UMIs. From the 5' RACE reads, TCRdb called clonotypes with MiXCR, one entry per CDR3 protein. The sample carries some 600,000 distinct CDR3 sequences, around an eighth recorded once. Germline V CDR1 and CDR2: SGHTA, FQGNSA. V shed 6 bases and J shed 3 bases, with 15 bases lying between them. The CDR3 is 14 amino acids. The sample in question was PBMCs, obtained on the day of the yellow fever booster vaccination. The TCR was taken from a man younger than 40 who received the YFV17D yellow fever vaccine. The V gene is TRBV7-2, the J gene TRBJ2-7, with D possibly TRBD2 on 5 matching bases. CDR3 nucleotides: TGTGCCAGCAGTCCCGCCAGCGGATACTACGAGCAGTACTTC. This translates into CASSPASGYYEQYF.